The 25 T cell receptor beta chains presented below share a single source sample, sequenced in a study of post-analysis software for immune sequencing data. The study's findings and limits: A handful of TRBV segments were significantly more frequent in patients than in controls. TRBV5-6, TRBV5-1 and TRBV20-1 were among these segments.

Carried by the TCR beta cDNA libraries were unique molecular identifiers. MiXCR was run by TCRdb on the PCR reads, yielding one entry per CDR3 protein. The sample contains around 710,000 distinct CDR3 sequences, about 45% of which appear only once. These TCRs are of unknown antigen specificity. Sequenced input: blood. The receptors derive from a girl between 10 and 17 years old with multiple sclerosis.

This clonotype was seen a handful of times. The chain uses TRBV24-1 and TRBJ2-1; tentatively, D is TRBD1 (5 bases). Germline V gene data show CDR1 as KGHDR and CDR2 as SFDVKD. The CDR3 totals 16 residues. Between the trimmed V and J ends, which lost 5 bases and 0 bases, there was a span of 13 bases. CDR3 loop: CATSGVGARSYNEQFF. The CDR3 nucleotides are TGTGCCACCAGTGGCGTAGGGGCCCGCTCCTACAATGAGCAGTTCTTC.

The rearrangement joins TRBV6-2 or TRBV6-3 to TRBJ1-2; TRBD1 matches at 8 bases. Unmatched junction bases numbered 13, after V lost 5 bases and J lost 2 bases. Germline-derived CDR1 and CDR2 are MNHEY and SVGEGT. The CDR3 extends over 17 amino acids. The CDR3 DNA is TGTGCCAGCAGTCCATCTTTCCGGACAGGGCCAAACTATGGCTACACCTTC. Translating gives CASSPSFRTGPNYGYTF.

The genes are TRBV7-2 and TRBJ2-4; maybe TRBD2 (7 bases). The J call may be wrong; the DNA end is better matched by TRBJ2-7. The CDR3 has 16 amino acids. Germline V lookup: CDR1 SGHTA, CDR2 FQGNSA. This CDR3 reads CASSRHGGTPHYEQYF. The CDR3, as DNA: TGTGCCAGCAGCCGGCACGGGGGGACACCGCACTACGAGCAGTACTTC.

This clonotype was found a few times. This chain connects TRBV12-3 or TRBV12-4 to TRBJ2-4; 8 bases align to TRBD1. The CDR3 is 14 residues long. J gave up 9 bases and V 5 bases, and 9 bases lay outside the gene matches. In DNA, the CDR3 is TGTGCCAGCAGTATCCGGGACAGGCGGGGCATTCAGTACTTC. Amino acid sequence: CASSIRDRRGIQYF.

The gene calls are TRBV5-1 and TRBJ2-1; 10 bases align to TRBD2. The V gene end was trimmed by 3 bases and the J gene end by 9 bases; junction bases not matched to a gene: 3. The CDR3 is 13 amino acids. Germline CDR1 reads SGHRS; CDR2 reads YFSETQ. The CDR3, as DNA: TGCGCCAGCAGCTCTAGCGGGAGCTTTGAGCAGTTCTTC. This translates into CASSSSGSFEQFF.

J is TRBJ2-1 and V is TRBV20-1; 9 bases line up with TRBD1. The CDR3 has 14 residues. The germline V gene encodes CDR1 DFQATT and CDR2 SNEGSKA (reference sequence). The V and J ends lost 6 bases and 5 bases, in that order; junction bases with no gene match: 8. The CDR3 region is CSAAAGQGDNEQFF. CDR3 nucleotides: TGCAGTGCGGCCGCGGGACAGGGAGACAATGAGCAGTTCTTC.

This sequence joins TRBV12-3 or TRBV12-4 and TRBJ1-2; D perhaps matches TRBD1 (5 bases). The CDR3 runs 13 residues. Trimming pared 2 bases from V and 4 bases from J, leaving 8 bases between. Here the CDR3 reads CASSLWGSYGYTF. In DNA form, the CDR3 reads TGTGCCAGCAGTTTATGGGGGAGCTATGGCTACACCTTC.

The rearrangement uses TRBV5-1 and TRBJ2-7, with 7 bases aligning to TRBD1. V was pared by 0 bases and J by 7 bases, with 7 bases of the junction left unmatched. The germline gives CDR1 SGHRS, CDR2 YFSETQ. The CDR3 has 14 amino acids. The CDR3 reads CASSLDRGRLEQYF. The DNA of the CDR3 is TGCGCCAGCAGCTTGGACAGGGGACGACTAGAGCAGTACTTC.

The CDR3 sequence is CAISEIEGRNSYEQYF. The CDR3 nucleotides are TGTGCCATCAGTGAGATCGAGGGCAGGAACTCCTACGAGCAGTACTTC. This rearrangement joins TRBV10-3 to TRBJ2-7, with a weak D call TRBD2 (5 bases). The germline gives CDR1 ENHRY, CDR2 SYGVKD. The CDR3 totals 16 residues. V gave up 2 bases and J gave up 0 bases, with 14 bases separating them.

The chain recombines TRBV11-3 with TRBJ2-1; 11 bases are a match to TRBD2. After removal of 8 bases from V and 6 bases from J, the junction contained 0 bases not matched to a gene. The germline gives CDR1 SGHNT, CDR2 YENEEA. There are 12 residues in the CDR3. The CDR3 sequence: CASGLAGNEQFF. The CDR3 DNA is TGTGCCAGCGGACTAGCGGGCAATGAGCAGTTCTTC.

The chain is built from TRBV3-1 and TRBJ2-5; 8 bases line up with TRBD2. This CDR3 spans 16 amino acids. Looked up from germline, CDR1 is LGHDT and CDR2 is YNNKEL (reference sequence). V was clipped by 3 bases and J by 5 bases; unmatched bases: 11. The CDR3 DNA reads as TGTGCCAGCAGCCATAGGGTAGCGGGAATGAGGGAGACCCAGTACTTC. Amino acid sequence: CASSHRVAGMRETQYF.

This clonotype was counted a few times. The chain has TRBV7-2 and TRBJ2-7; either TRBD1 or TRBD2 may fit D (5 bases each). Germline V gene lookup returns CDR1 SGHTA and CDR2 FQGNSA. The CDR3 extends over 15 amino acids. Trimming shortened V by 4 bases and J by 0 bases, and 13 bases separated the two germline ends. CDR3 protein: CASSSPGRLSYEQYF. As DNA, the CDR3 is TGTGCCAGCAGCTCACCGGGACGGCTCTCCTACGAGCAGTACTTC.

The rearrangement joins TRBV5-1 to TRBJ2-1; D remains ambiguous. V was clipped by 4 bases and J by 0 bases, with 14 bases between them. CDR1 is SGHRS, CDR2 YFSETQ, per germline. The CDR3 consists of 16 residues. CDR3 bases: TGCGCCAGCAGCCGAGATCAAGAACGCTCCTACAATGAGCAGTTCTTC. Its protein product is CASSRDQERSYNEQFF. The full variable domain, in which reference TRBV5-1 and TRBJ2-1 provide the parts outside the CDR3, is KAGVTQTPRYLIKTRGQQVTLSCSPISGHRSVSWYQQTPGQGLQFLFEYFSETQRNKGNFPGRFSGRQFSNSRSEMNVSTLELGDSALYLCASSRDQERSYNEQFFGPGTRLTVL.

DNA of the CDR3: TGTGCCAGCAGTTACTCGATCGACAGGGGAATTGGAAAACTGTTTTTT. Translated: CASSYSIDRGIGKLFF. The J gene is TRBJ1-4, the V gene TRBV6-2 or TRBV6-3; 8 bases are shared with TRBD1. Germline-derived CDR1 and CDR2 are MNHEY and SVGEGT. CDR3 length equals 16 residues. V lost 0 bases, J lost 10 bases, and 10 bases stayed unmatched.

This clonotype has just one count. This sequence joins TRBV12-3 or TRBV12-4 and TRBJ2-1; 11 nucleotides line up with TRBD2. V was pared by 6 bases and J by 3 bases, with 7 bases of the junction left unmatched. This CDR3 comprises 16 residues. CDR3 region: CASSYPGTSGYNEQFF. CDR3 nucleotide sequence: TGTGCCAGCAGCTATCCCGGGACTAGCGGCTACAATGAGCAGTTCTTC.

The chain's CDR3 is CASSLSGLAGGQVSGELFF. The CDR3 region has the DNA TGTGCCAGCAGTTTATCGGGACTAGCGGGAGGCCAAGTTAGTGGGGAGCTGTTTTTT. This sequence joins TRBV27 and TRBJ2-2; 15 bases align to TRBD2. CDR3 length equals 19 residues. The V and J ends lost 0 bases and 8 bases, in that order; junction bases with no gene match: 10. The V gene's germline CDR1 is MNHEY and CDR2 SMNVEV (reference sequence).

The chain joins TRBV11-2 to TRBJ2-1; D unresolved. CDR1 is SGHAT, CDR2 FQNNGV, per germline. The V end lost 4 bases, the J end lost 7 bases, and 14 bases lay between the germline ends. The length of the CDR3 is 14 residues. For the CDR3, the DNA is TGTGCCAGCAGCTCCAAACGGGCCTGGAATGAGCAGTTCTTC. As protein: CASSSKRAWNEQFF.

This clonotype was counted a few times. The CDR3 sequence is CAISETSAEQFF. In DNA, the CDR3 is TGTGCCATCAGTGAGACGAGCGCGGAGCAGTTCTTC. V and J are TRBV10-3 and TRBJ2-1; D not resolved. Between the trimmed V and J ends, which lost 2 bases and 10 bases, there was a span of 9 bases. CDR1 is ENHRY and CDR2 is SYGVKD in the germline V gene. There are 12 residues in the CDR3.

The chain uses TRBV7-9 and TRBJ2-5; tentatively, D is TRBD2 (5 bases). This CDR3 has 13 residues. V lost 4 bases and J lost 11, with 17 bases in between. Germline V gene lookup returns CDR1 SEHNR and CDR2 FQNEAQ (reference sequence). For the CDR3, the DNA is TGTGCCAGCAGCTACGGCGGGCGGGCGGAGCAGTACTTC. Protein sequence: CASSYGGRAEQYF.

This clonotype was found a few times. The genes are TRBV11-2 and TRBJ2-3, with TRBD1 as a possible D gene (6 bases). Germline CDR1 and CDR2: SGHAT and FQNNGV. V dropped 1 base and J dropped 2 bases, with 13 bases sitting between them. The length of the CDR3 is 16 residues. CDR3 residues: CASSLAVLGATDTQYF. The CDR3 DNA follows: TGTGCCAGCAGCTTAGCAGTCTTGGGGGCCACAGATACGCAGTATTTT.

The CDR3 reads CATTAGAPDEQYF. Written as DNA, the CDR3 is TGTGCCACTACAGCGGGGGCCCCCGACGAGCAGTACTTC. The gene calls are TRBV12-3 or TRBV12-4 and TRBJ2-7, with 8 positions matching TRBD2. The CDR3 extends over 13 amino acids. Trimming removed 10 bases from V and 5 bases from J; junction bases left unmatched: 10.

This clonotype was counted only a few times. The V gene is TRBV11-2, the J gene TRBJ1-1; D ambiguous. Deletions cut 4 bases from V and 7 bases from J, with 16 bases between. CDR3 length equals 14 residues. Looked up from germline, CDR1 is SGHAT and CDR2 is FQNNGV. The CDR3 sequence is CASSSPWTAVEAFF. Here the CDR3 DNA reads TGTGCCAGCAGCTCCCCCTGGACGGCCGTTGAAGCTTTCTTT. Full variable domain (missing parts from reference TRBV11-2 and TRBJ1-1): EAGVAQSPRYKIIEKRQSVAFWCNPISGHATLYWYQQILGQGPKLLIQFQNNGVVDDSQLPKDRFSAERLKGVDSTLKIQPAKLEDSAVYLCASSSPWTAVEAFFGQGTRLTVV.

V usage is TRBV7-9 and J usage is TRBJ2-3; TRBD2 might be the D (5 bases). Germline V gene data show CDR1 as SEHNR and CDR2 as FQNEAQ (reference sequence). The CDR3 spans 15 residues. Trimming stripped 3 bases from V and 6 bases from J, with 16 bases between. The CDR3 DNA reads as TGTGCCAGCAGCTTTTACCGGACGACGGGGGATACGCAGTATTTT. This sequence encodes CASSFYRTTGDTQYF.

V usage is TRBV6-5 and J usage is TRBJ2-5, with a tentative D call TRBD1 (5 bases). The CDR3 spans 12 residues. Germline assignment: CDR1 MNHEY and CDR2 SVGAGI. V shed 5 bases and J shed 5 bases, with 9 bases lying between them. The DNA of the CDR3 is TGTGCCAGCAGTACAGGTATCGAGACCCAGTACTTC. Encoded protein: CASSTGIETQYF.

This rearrangement joins TRBV20-1 to TRBJ1-1; 8 bases agree with TRBD1. The CDR3 runs 15 residues. Germline CDR1 and CDR2: DFQATT and SNEGSKA (reference sequence). V lost 3 bases to trimming and J lost 3 bases; unmatched junction nucleotides: 9. The CDR3 bases are TGCAGTGCTAGGGCGACAGGGGCTTGGGACACTGAAGCTTTCTTT. It encodes CSARATGAWDTEAFF.